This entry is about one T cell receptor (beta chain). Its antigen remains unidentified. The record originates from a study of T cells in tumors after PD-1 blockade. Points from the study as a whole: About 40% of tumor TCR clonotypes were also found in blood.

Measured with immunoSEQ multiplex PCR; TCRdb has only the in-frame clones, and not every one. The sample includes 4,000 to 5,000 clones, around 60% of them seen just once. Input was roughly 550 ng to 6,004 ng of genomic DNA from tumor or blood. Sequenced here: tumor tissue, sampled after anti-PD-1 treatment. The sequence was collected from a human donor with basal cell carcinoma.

CDR3 in amino acids: CASRDRTGEEKLFF. As DNA, the CDR3 is TGTGCCAGCAGAGATCGCACCGGGGAGGAAAAACTGTTTTTT. The V and J genes are TRBV2 and TRBJ1-4, with D unclear. This CDR3 is built from 14 residues. Germline values: CDR1 SNHLY, CDR2 FYNNEI. V shed 6 bases and J shed 8 bases, with 16 bases lying between them.